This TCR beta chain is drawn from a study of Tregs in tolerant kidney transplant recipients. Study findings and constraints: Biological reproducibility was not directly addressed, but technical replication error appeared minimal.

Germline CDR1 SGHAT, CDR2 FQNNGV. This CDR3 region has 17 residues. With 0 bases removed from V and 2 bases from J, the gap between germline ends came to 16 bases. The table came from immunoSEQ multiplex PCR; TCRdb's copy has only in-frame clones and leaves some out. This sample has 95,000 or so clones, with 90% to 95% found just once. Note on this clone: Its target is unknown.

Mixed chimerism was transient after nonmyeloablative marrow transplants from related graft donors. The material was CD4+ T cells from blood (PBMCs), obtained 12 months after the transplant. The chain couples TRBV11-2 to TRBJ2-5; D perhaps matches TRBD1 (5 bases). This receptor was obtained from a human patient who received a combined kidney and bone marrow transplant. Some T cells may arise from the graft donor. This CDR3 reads CASSLDLVGHRQETQYF. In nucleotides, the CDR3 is TGTGCCAGCAGCTTAGATTTGGTGGGCCACAGGCAAGAGACCCAGTACTTC.